This T cell receptor (beta chain) stems from a study of graft-versus-host responses after intestinal transplantation. Study outcomes and limitations: When patients had graft-donor T cell macrochimerism, their allografts held high graft-versus-host to host-versus-graft clonal ratios. GvH clones surfaced in recipient marrow, some emerging earlier in ileum or blood.

Intraepithelial lymphocytes and lamina propria lymphocytes were released through processing of graft tissue. Clones were read by immunoSEQ multiplex PCR, and TCRdb kept only the in-frame ones, dropping some. The table shows 15,000 to 20,000 clones, with about 83% occurring only once. As for this clone: Its antigen is currently unknown.

Trimming shortened V by 7 bases and J by 6 bases, and 4 bases separated the two germline ends. The CDR3 contains 9 residues. Germline V lookup: CDR1 MDHEN, CDR2 SYDVKM. The gene calls are TRBV28 and TRBJ2-7, with D uncertain. The TCR originated in a human patient who received an intestinal transplant, so some T cells may come from the graft donor. The material sequenced was ileum tissue, taken 584 days after intestinal transplantation. The CDR3 here is CASIGEQYF. In DNA, the CDR3 is TGTGCCAGCATAGGCGAGCAGTACTTC.